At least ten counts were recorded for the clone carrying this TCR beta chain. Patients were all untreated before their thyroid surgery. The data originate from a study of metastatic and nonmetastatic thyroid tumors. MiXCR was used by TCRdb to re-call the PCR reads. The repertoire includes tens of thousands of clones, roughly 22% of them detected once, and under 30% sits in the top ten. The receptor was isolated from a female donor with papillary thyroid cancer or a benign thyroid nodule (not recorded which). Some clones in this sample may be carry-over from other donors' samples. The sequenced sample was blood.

CDR3 loop: CASSPPVQGETQYF. CDR3 DNA sequence: TGTGCCAGCTCACCACCGGTGCAGGGAGAGACCCAGTACTTC. V usage is TRBV18 and J usage is TRBJ2-5, with D maybe TRBD1 (5 bases). Looked up from germline, CDR1 is KGHSH and CDR2 is LQKENI. The V end lost 0 bases, the J end lost 4 bases, and 9 bases lay between the germline ends. CDR3 length: 14 amino acids.